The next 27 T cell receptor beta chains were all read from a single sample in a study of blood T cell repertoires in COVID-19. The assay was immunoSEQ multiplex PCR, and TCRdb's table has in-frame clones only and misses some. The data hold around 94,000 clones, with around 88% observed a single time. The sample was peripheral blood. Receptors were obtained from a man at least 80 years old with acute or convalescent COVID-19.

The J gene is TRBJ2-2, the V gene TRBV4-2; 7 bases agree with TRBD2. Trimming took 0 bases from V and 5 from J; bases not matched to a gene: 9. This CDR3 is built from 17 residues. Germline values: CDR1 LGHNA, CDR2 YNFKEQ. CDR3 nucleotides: TGTGCCAGCAGCCAAGAAGCGGCGGGAGCATATACCGGGGAGCTGTTTTTT. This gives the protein CASSQEAAGAYTGELFF.

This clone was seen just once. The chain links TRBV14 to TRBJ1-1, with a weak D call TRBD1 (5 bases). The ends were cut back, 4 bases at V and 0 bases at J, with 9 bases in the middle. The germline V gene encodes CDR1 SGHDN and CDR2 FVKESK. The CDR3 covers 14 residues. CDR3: CASSRGTVNTEAFF. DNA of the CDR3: TGTGCCAGCAGCCGCGGGACGGTGAACACTGAAGCTTTCTTT.

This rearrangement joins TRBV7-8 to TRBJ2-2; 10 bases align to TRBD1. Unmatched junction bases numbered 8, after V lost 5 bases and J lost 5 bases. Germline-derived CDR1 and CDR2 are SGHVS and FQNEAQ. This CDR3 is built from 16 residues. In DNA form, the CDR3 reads TGTGCCAGCAGCGCTTCCGGGACAGGGGATACCGGGGAGCTGTTTTTT. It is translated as CASSASGTGDTGELFF. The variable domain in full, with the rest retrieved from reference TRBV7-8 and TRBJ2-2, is GAGVSQSPRYKVAKRGQDVALRCDPISGHVSLFWYQQALGQGPEFLTYFQNEAQLDKSGLPSDRFFAERPEGSVSTLKIQRTQQEDSAVYLCASSASGTGDTGELFFGEGSRLTVL.

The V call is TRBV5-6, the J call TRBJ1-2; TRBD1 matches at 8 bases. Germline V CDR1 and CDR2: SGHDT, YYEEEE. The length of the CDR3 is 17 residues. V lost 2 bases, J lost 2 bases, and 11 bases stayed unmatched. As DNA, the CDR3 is TGTGCCAGCAGCTTCGTTAGGGACAGGACTCTCAACTATGGCTACACCTTC. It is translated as CASSFVRDRTLNYGYTF. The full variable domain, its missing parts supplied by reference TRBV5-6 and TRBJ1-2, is DAGVTQSPTHLIKTRGQQVTLRCSPKSGHDTVSWYQQALGQGPQFIFQYYEEEERQRGNFPDRFSGHQFPNYSSELNVNALLLGDSALYLCASSFVRDRTLNYGYTFGSGTRLTVV.

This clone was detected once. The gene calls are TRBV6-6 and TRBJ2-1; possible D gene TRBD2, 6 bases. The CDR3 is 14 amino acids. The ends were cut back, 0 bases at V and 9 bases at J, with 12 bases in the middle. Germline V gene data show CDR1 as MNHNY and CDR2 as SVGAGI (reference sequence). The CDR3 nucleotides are TGTGCCAGCAGTTACTCACTAGCTTGTTGTGAGCAGTTCTTC. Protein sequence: CASSYSLACCEQFF.

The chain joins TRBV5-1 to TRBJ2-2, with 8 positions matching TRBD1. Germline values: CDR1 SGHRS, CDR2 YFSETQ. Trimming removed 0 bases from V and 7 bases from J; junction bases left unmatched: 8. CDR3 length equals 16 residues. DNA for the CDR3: TGCGCCAGCAGCTTGGGACAGGGGACGATGGGCGGGGAGCTGTTTTTT. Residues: CASSLGQGTMGGELFF. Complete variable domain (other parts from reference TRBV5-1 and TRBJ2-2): KAGVTQTPRYLIKTRGQQVTLSCSPISGHRSVSWYQQTPGQGLQFLFEYFSETQRNKGNFPGRFSGRQFSNSRSEMNVSTLELGDSALYLCASSLGQGTMGGELFFGEGSRLTVL.

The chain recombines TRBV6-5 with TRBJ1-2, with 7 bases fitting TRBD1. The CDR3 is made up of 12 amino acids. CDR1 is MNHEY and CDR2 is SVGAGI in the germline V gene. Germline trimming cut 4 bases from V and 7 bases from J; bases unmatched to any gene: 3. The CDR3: CASSFRGAGYTF. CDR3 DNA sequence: TGTGCCAGCAGTTTCAGGGGGGCTGGCTACACCTTC.

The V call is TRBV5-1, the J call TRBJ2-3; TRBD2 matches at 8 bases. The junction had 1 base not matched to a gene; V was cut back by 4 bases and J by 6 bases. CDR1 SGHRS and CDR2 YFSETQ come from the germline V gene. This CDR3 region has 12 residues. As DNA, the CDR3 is TGCGCCAGCAGCCCGGGGGGGGATACGCAGTATTTT. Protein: CASSPGGDTQYF.

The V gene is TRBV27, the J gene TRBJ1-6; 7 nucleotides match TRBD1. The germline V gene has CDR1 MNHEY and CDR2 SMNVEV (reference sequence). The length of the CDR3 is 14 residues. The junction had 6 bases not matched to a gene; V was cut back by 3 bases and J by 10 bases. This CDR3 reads CASSFSGGGSPLHF. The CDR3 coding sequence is TGTGCCAGCAGTTTTTCAGGGGGAGGCTCACCCCTCCACTTT.

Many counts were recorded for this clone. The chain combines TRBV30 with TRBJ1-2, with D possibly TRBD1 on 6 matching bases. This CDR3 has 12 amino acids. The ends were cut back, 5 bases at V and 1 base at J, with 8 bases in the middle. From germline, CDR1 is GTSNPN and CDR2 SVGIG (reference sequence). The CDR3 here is CAWGQINYGYTF. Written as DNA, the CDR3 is TGTGCCTGGGGACAGATTAACTATGGCTACACCTTC.

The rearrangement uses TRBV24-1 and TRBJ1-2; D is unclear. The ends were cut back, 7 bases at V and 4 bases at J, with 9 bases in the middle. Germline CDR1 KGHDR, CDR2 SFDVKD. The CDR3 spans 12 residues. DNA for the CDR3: TGTGCCACCAGCGCAGGAGGCTATGGCTACACCTTC. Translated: CATSAGGYGYTF.

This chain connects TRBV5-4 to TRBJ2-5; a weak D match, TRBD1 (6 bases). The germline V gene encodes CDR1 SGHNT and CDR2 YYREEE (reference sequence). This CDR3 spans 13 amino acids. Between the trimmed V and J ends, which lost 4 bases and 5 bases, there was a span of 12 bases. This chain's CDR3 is CASSLLDRETQYF. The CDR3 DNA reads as TGTGCCAGCAGCCTATTAGACAGGGAGACCCAGTACTTC. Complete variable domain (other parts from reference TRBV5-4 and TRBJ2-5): ETGVTQSPTHLIKTRGQQVTLRCSSQSGHNTVSWYQQALGQGPQFIFQYYREEENGRGNFPPRFSGLQFPNYSSELNVNALELDDSALYLCASSLLDRETQYFGPGTRLLVL.

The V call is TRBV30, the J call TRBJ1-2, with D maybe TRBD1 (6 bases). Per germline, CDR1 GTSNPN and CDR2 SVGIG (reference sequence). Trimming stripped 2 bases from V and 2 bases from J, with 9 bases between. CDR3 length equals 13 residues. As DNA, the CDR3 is TGTGCCTGGAGTCTCCAGGGGAACTATGGCTACACCTTC. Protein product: CAWSLQGNYGYTF.

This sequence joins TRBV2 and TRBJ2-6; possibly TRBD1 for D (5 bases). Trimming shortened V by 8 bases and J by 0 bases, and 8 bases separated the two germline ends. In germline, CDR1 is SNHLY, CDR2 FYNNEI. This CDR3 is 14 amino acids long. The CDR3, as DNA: TGTGCCAGCCGCAGGGACTCTGGGGCCAACGTCCTGACTTTC. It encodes CASRRDSGANVLTF.

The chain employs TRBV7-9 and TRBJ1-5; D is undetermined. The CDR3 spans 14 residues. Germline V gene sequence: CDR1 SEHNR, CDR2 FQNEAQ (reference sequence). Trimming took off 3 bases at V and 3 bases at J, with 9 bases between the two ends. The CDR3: CASSFGGLNQPQHF. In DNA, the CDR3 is TGTGCCAGCAGCTTTGGCGGCCTCAATCAGCCCCAGCATTTT.

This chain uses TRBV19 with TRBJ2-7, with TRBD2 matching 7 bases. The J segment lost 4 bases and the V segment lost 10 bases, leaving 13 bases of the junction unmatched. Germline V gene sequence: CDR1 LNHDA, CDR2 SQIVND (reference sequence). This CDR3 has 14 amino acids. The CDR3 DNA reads TGTGCCACCCGGAGCGGGACCGGTCGTTACGAGCAGTACTTC. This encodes CATRSGTGRYEQYF.

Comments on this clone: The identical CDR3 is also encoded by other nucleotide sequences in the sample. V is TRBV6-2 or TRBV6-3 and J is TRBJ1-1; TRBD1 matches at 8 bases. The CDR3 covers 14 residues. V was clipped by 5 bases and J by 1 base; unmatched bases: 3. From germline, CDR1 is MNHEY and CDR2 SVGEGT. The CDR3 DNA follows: TGTGCCAGCAGTCCGACAGGGGAGAACACTGAAGCTTTCTTT. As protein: CASSPTGENTEAFF.

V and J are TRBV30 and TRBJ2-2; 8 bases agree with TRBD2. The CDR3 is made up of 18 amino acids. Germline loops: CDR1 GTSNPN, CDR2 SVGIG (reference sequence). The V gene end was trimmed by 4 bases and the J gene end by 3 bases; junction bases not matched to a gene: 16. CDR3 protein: CAWNGGVSRLGHTGELFF. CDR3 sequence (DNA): TGTGCCTGGAACGGGGGGGTGTCGAGACTAGGACACACCGGGGAGCTGTTTTTT.

The CDR3 sequence: CAWSKGLAGANEQFF. For the CDR3, the DNA is TGTGCCTGGAGTAAAGGACTAGCGGGAGCCAATGAGCAGTTCTTC. The rearrangement joins TRBV30 to TRBJ2-1; the match to TRBD2 covers 13 bases. V lost 2 bases and J lost 6; bases outside the gene matches: 4. There are 15 residues in the CDR3. Germline V gene data show CDR1 as GTSNPN and CDR2 as SVGIG (reference sequence).

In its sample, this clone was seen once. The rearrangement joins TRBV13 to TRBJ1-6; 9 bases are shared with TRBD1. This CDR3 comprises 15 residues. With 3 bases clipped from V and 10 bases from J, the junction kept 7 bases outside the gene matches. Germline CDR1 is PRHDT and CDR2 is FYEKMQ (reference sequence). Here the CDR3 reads CASSFGTGSISPLHF. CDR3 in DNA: TGTGCCAGCAGCTTCGGGACAGGGTCGATCTCACCCCTCCACTTT.

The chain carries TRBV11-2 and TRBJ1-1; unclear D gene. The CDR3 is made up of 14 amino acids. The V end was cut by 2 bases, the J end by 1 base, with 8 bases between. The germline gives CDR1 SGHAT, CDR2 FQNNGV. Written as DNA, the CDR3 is TGTGCCAGCAGCTTAAGACAATCGAACACTGAAGCTTTCTTT. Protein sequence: CASSLRQSNTEAFF.

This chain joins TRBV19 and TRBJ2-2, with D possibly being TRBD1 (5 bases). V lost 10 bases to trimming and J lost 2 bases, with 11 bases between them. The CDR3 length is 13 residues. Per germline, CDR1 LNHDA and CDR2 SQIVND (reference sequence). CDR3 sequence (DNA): TGTGCCACCGCGTGGGGCAACACCGGGGAGCTGTTTTTT. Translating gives CATAWGNTGELFF.

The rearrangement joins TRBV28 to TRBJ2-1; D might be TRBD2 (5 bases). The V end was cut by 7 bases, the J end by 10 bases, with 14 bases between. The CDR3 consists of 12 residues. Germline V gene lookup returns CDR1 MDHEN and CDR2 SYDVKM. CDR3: CASTSGLREQFF. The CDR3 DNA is TGTGCCAGCACCTCCGGACTTCGCGAGCAGTTCTTC.

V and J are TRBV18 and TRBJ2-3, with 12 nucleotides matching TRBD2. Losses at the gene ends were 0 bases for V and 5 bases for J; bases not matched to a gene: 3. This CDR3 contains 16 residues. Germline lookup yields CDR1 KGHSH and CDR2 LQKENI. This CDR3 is CASSPPLAGGQDTQYF. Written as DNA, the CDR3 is TGTGCCAGCTCACCACCGCTAGCGGGAGGGCAAGATACGCAGTATTTT.

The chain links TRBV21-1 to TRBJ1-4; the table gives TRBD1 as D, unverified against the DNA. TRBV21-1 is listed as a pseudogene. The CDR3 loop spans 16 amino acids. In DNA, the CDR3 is TGTGCCAGCAGCAGTCAGCCATACAGGGACGGTGAAAAACTGTTTTTT. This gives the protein CASSSQPYRDGEKLFF.

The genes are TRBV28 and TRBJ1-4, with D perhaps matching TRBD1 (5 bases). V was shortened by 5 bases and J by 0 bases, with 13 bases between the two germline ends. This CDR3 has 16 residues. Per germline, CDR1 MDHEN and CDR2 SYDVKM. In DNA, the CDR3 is TGTGCCAGCAGTCCGACAGACCTCCCAACTAATGAAAAACTGTTTTTT. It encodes CASSPTDLPTNEKLFF.

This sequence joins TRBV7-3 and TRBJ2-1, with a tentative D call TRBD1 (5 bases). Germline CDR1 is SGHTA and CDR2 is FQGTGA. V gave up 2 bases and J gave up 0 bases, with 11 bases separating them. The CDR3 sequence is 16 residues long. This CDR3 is CASSLQGQSSYNEQFF. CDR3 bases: TGTGCCAGCAGCTTACAGGGTCAGAGCTCCTACAATGAGCAGTTCTTC.